This T cell receptor (beta chain) comes out of a study of blood T cell repertoires in COVID-19. The ends were cut back, 4 bases at V and 3 bases at J, with 12 bases in the middle. The CDR3 totals 14 residues. Looked up from germline, CDR1 is MDHEN and CDR2 is SYDVKM. The repertoire was sequenced with immunoSEQ multiplex PCR; TCRdb's copy has only in-frame clones and lacks some. The sample includes about 400,000 clones, roughly 89% of them seen just once. Participant age was roughly 18 to 100 years, and participants resided in fewer than 30 US areas. Recovery meant two consecutive negative NP/OP PCR tests, professional clearance, or resolved symptoms.

This sequence originates from a woman aged 45-65 years who had recovered from COVID-19. Sequences were obtained from PBMCs or T cells enriched from blood (not recorded which). The chain couples TRBV28 to TRBJ1-2, with D perhaps TRBD1 (6 bases). The CDR3 nucleotides are TGTGCCAGCAGTTATACAGGGTTGGACTATGGCTACACCTTC. It encodes CASSYTGLDYGYTF.